A selection of T cell receptor beta chains follows, all from one sample in a study of cytomegalovirus exposure and HLA in healthy donors. Produced via immunoSEQ multiplex PCR; TCRdb's table is partial and in-frame only. The repertoire holds about 38,000 clones, approximately 74% seen once, with under 8% in the top ten. The sample consisted of PBMCs. These receptors were collected from a young man in good health and CMV-seronegative. Both conserved end residues are part of each CDR3. The D gene is left open where the match is weak. Size is omitted from some rows. Given values are once, few, many or a class for expanded clones.

>TRBJ1-6|-|TRBV7-9|-
TGTGCCAGCAGCCAACTCGGGGAGAATTCACCCCTCCACTTT
CASSQLGENSPLHF
>TRBJ2-7|-|TRBV19|-
TGTGCCAGCGGGGCCCAGGGGGGCGAGCAGTACTTC
CASGAQGGEQYF
>TRBJ1-4|-|TRBV5-1|once
TGCGCCAGCAGCTCGCAGACAACTAATGAAAAACTGTTTTTT
CASSSQTTNEKLFF
>TRBJ2-3|TRBD2|TRBV4-3|-
TGCGCCAGCAGCCCTCGATCGGGGGGTGTAGATACGCAGTATTTT
CASSPRSGGVDTQYF
>TRBJ2-7|TRBD1|TRBV7-9|-
TGTGCCAGCAGCTTAGCGGACAGGACTTACGAGCAGTACTTC
CASSLADRTYEQYF
>TRBJ1-4|-|TRBV15|-
TGTGCCACCAGCCTTAGGGGTGAAAAACTGTTTTTT
CATSLRGEKLFF
>TRBJ1-1|-|TRBV6-5|-
TGTGCCAGCAGTTACGAGTGGACTGAAGAAGCTTTCTTT
CASSYEWTEEAFF
>TRBJ1-6|-|TRBV6-1|medium-sized
TGTGCCAGCAGTGGAGCCCAGGATAATTCACCCCTCCACTTT
CASSGAQDNSPLHF
>TRBJ1-2|-|TRBV2|-
TGTGCCAGCAGTGAAATAAACAGAGTGGGTGGCTACACCTTC
CASSEINRVGGYTF
>TRBJ1-1|TRBD1|TRBV28|-
TGTGTCACAGGGGACCCAAACACTGAAGCTTTCTTT
CVTGDPNTEAFF
>TRBJ1-1|-|TRBV29-1|-
TGCAGCGTTGAGCTTAATGGGGGCGTAGCTTTCTTT
CSVELNGGVAFF
>TRBJ2-1|TRBD2|TRBV6-6|few
TGTGCCAGCAGCCGTATGAAGCGGGACTACAATGAGCAGTTCTTC
CASSRMKRDYNEQFF
>TRBJ1-1|TRBD1|TRBV7-2|few
TGTGCCAGCAGCTTCTCCGGGACAGGGACACCTGAAGCTTTCTTT
CASSFSGTGTPEAFF
>TRBJ2-5|-|TRBV29-1|-
TGCAGCGTTAGCTTAGAGACCCAGTACTTC
CSVSLETQYF
>TRBJ1-6|-|TRBV9|-
TGTGCCAGCAGCGTAGGGAGCTCCTATAATTCACCCCTCCACTTT
CASSVGSSYNSPLHF
>TRBJ2-5|-|TRBV14|-
TGTGCCAGCAGCCAAGATAAGTTAGAAGAGACCCAGTACTTC
CASSQDKLEETQYF
>TRBJ1-4|-|TRBV7-9|-
TGTGCCAGCAGCGGCGGTGCGGCGATTAATGAAAAACTGTTTTTT
CASSGGAAINEKLFF
>TRBJ2-7|-|TRBV6-1|-
TGTGCCAGCAGCACAGAGTGGTTAAGCGAGCAGTACTTC
CASSTEWLSEQYF
>TRBJ2-7|-|TRBV9|-
TGTGCCAGCAGCGTAACACCCGAAACCTACGAGCAGTACTTC
CASSVTPETYEQYF
>TRBJ1-5|TRBD1|TRBV18|few
TGTGCCAGCTCATCGTCAGGGGGTTTCAATCAGCCCCAGCATTTT
CASSSSGGFNQPQHF
>TRBJ1-1|-|TRBV7-8|-
TGTGCCAGCAGCTCCGGACTTTCGCTGAACACTGAAGCTTTCTTT
CASSSGLSLNTEAFF
>TRBJ1-4|TRBD1|TRBV7-9|-
TGTGCCAGCAGCGTCGGGACAGCTAATGAAAAACTGTTTTTT
CASSVGTANEKLFF
>TRBJ2-7|TRBD1|TRBV6-6|-
TGTGCCAGCCGCAATCCGGGACAGGGGTACGAGCAGTACTTC
CASRNPGQGYEQYF
>TRBJ2-5|TRBD2|TRBV5-6|few
TGTGCCAGCAGCTGGACTAGCGGGAGTAGGGTGACCCAGTACTTC
CASSWTSGSRVTQYF
>TRBJ1-4|-|TRBV5-1|-
TGCGCCAGCAGCTTTTTACGGGAAAAACTGTTTTTT
CASSFLREKLFF
>TRBJ2-3|-|TRBV7-2|-
TGTGCCAGCAGCTTAGGTAGTCCCCCAGATACGCAGTATTTT
CASSLGSPPDTQYF
>TRBJ2-5|-|TRBV16|-
TGTGCCAGCAGCCTAAACACACAAGAGACCCAGTACTTC
CASSLNTQETQYF
>TRBJ2-7|TRBD2|TRBV4-2|-
TGTGCCAGCAGCCAAGATCTGAGAGCGGGAGTAGGAGAACAGTACTTC
CASSQDLRAGVGEQYF
>TRBJ2-3|-|TRBV18|-
TGTGCCAGCTCACCGGGCGTTCCGGATACGCAGTATTTT
CASSPGVPDTQYF
>TRBJ2-4|TRBD2|TRBV5-3|once
TGTGCCAGAGGGGGACTAGGCCCAACTGAGATCCAAAACATTCAGTACTTC
CARGGLGPTEIQNIQYF
>TRBJ1-1|-|TRBV6-5|-
TGTGCCAGCAGTCCGCGAACCTCGGGGAATGAAGCTTTCTTT
CASSPRTSGNEAFF
>TRBJ2-1|TRBD2|TRBV6-5|-
TGTGCCAGCAGGTTTCTAGCGGGGGCGTACAATGAGCAGTTCTTC
CASRFLAGAYNEQFF
>TRBJ2-7|-|TRBV6-1|-
TGTGCCAGCGTCAATAGGGACTTCGACTACGAGCAGTACTTC
CASVNRDFDYEQYF
>TRBJ2-2|TRBD1|TRBV15|few
TGTGCCACCAGCAGAGTCCAGGGGGCTGTCGGGGAGCTGTTTTTT
CATSRVQGAVGELFF
>TRBJ1-1|-|TRBV5-6|-
TGTGCCAGCAGCTTACCCGGGGGAGAAGCTTTCTTT
CASSLPGGEAFF
>TRBJ1-3|-|TRBV4-3|-
TGCGCCAGCAGCCAAGCTGATAGGGGGGGAAACACCATATATTTT
CASSQADRGGNTIYF
>TRBJ1-2|TRBD1|TRBV7-2|-
TGTGCCAGCAGCCGCGACAGGGCTCAGGGCTACACCTTC
CASSRDRAQGYTF
>TRBJ2-1|-|TRBV4-1|-
TGCGCCAGCAGCCAAACCTCACCCTACTGGCAGCGAAATTTTAATGAGCAGTTCTTC
CASSQTSPYWQRNFNEQFF
>TRBJ1-1|TRBD1|TRBV18|-
TGTGCCAGCTCACGGATCGGACAGGGAGGGACTGAAGCTTTCTTT
CASSRIGQGGTEAFF
>TRBJ2-6|-|TRBV29-1|-
TGCAGAACGACAGATCCCAGAAGGGGGGCCAACGTCCTGACTTTC
CRTTDPRRGANVLTF
>TRBJ1-1|TRBD1|TRBV28|medium-sized
TGTGCCAGCAAAAGGGACAGGGTCACTGAAGCTTTCTTT
CASKRDRVTEAFF
>TRBJ2-5|-|TRBV19|-
TGTGCCAGTAGTATAGTCGGGATATCTGGGACCCAGTACTTC
CASSIVGISGTQYF
>TRBJ1-2|TRBD1|TRBV11-2|-
TGTGCCAGCAGCTTTCGGACAGGGGGCGGCTATGGCTACACCTTC
CASSFRTGGGYGYTF
>TRBJ2-1|TRBD2|TRBV4-3|few
TGCGCCAGCAGCCAAGATTCAGCGGGGGCTCACATTTCCTCCTACAATGAGCAGTTCTTC
CASSQDSAGAHISSYNEQFF
>TRBJ1-1|TRBD1|TRBV9|-
TGTGCCAGCAGCACCTGGATTGACAGGGTGAATGAAGCTTTCTTT
CASSTWIDRVNEAFF
>TRBJ1-2|-|TRBV9|few
TGTGCCAGCAGCCCATCGGCGGAGGGAACGTATGGCTACACCTTC
CASSPSAEGTYGYTF
>TRBJ1-5|-|TRBV2|-
TGTGCCACCTCGGGGGAGAGGCAGCCCCAGCATTTT
CATSGERQPQHF
>TRBJ1-5|-|TRBV11-2|-
TGTGCCAGCAGCTTCCCTCGGGGGAGGGATCAGCCCCAGCATTTT
CASSFPRGRDQPQHF
>TRBJ2-7|TRBD2|TRBV27|-
TGTGCCAGCAGTAGTCGAGCGGGAACCTACGAGCAGTACTTC
CASSSRAGTYEQYF